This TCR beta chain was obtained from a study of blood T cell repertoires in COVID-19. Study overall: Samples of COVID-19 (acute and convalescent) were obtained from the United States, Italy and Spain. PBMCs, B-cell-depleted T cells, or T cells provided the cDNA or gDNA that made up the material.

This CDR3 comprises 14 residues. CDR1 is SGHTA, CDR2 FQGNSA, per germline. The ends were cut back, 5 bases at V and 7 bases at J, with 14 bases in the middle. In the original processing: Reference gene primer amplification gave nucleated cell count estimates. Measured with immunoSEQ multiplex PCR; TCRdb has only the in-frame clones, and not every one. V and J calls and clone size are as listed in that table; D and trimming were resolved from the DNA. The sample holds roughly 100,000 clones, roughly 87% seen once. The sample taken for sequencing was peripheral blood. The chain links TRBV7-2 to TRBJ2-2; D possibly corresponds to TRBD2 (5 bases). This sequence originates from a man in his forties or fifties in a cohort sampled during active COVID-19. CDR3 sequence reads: CASSRQETIGELFF. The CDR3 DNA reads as TGTGCCAGCAGCAGACAAGAGACTATCGGGGAGCTGTTTTTT.